A selection of T cell receptor beta chains follows, all from one sample in a study of spatial heterogeneity in lung cancer. TCRdb processed the 5' RACE reads anew with MiXCR; each CDR3 protein has one entry. This sample carries around 95,000 distinct CDR3 sequences, about 4.4% of them seen once, and the ten largest clones take approximately 22%. The sample was lung tumor tissue, taken at surgery. These receptors all stem from a male donor with early-stage non-small cell lung cancer. Both conserved end residues are part of each CDR3. The D gene is left open where the match is weak. Where a row states a size, it is once, few, many or the class of an expanded clone; other rows omit it.

>many|-|TRBJ1-1|TRBV12-3/TRBV12-4
CASSLDPRNTEAFF
TGTGCCAGCAGTTTAGACCCTAGGAACACTGAAGCTTTCTTT
>many|-|TRBJ1-4|TRBV27
CASSLERGPANEKLFF
TGTGCCAGCAGTTTGGAGAGGGGACCGGCCAATGAAAAACTGTTTTTT
>many|-|TRBJ2-7|TRBV20-1
CSASVGPPPTYEQYF
TGCAGTGCTAGCGTAGGGCCACCACCCACCTACGAGCAGTACTTC
>many|-|TRBJ2-4|TRBV27
CASSWGGSDLQYF
TGTGCCAGCAGTTGGGGCGGATCCGACCTTCAGTACTTC
>many|TRBD2|TRBJ2-1|TRBV7-8
CASSLWASGNVDEQFF
TGTGCCAGCAGCTTATGGGCTAGCGGGAATGTAGATGAGCAGTTCTTC
>many|-|TRBJ2-7|TRBV4-1
CASSPLSSDRYEQYF
TGCGCCAGCAGCCCGTTATCCTCCGACCGCTACGAGCAGTACTTC
>few|-|TRBJ2-3|TRBV12-3/TRBV12-4
CASSTTGTDTQYF
TGTGCCAGCAGCACGACAGGCACAGATACGCAGTATTTT
>many|TRBD1|TRBJ1-5|TRBV28
CASRAGTGYNQPQHF
TGTGCCAGCAGAGCCGGGACAGGTTATAATCAGCCCCAGCATTTT
>-|-|TRBJ1-1|TRBV2
CASSEGGRGRRPLGEAFF
TGTGCCAGCAGTGAAGGGGGACGCGGACGTCGGCCGTTGGGTGAAGCTTTCTTT
>-|TRBD2|TRBJ2-3|TRBV20-1
CSALAGGRTDTQYF
TGCAGTGCTCTAGCGGGAGGTCGCACAGATACGCAGTATTTT
>many|TRBD1|TRBJ1-5|TRBV27
CASSLKGTGYQPQHF
TGTGCCAGCAGTTTAAAAGGGACAGGGTATCAGCCCCAGCATTTT
>many|-|TRBJ1-6|TRBV5-1
CASSFRTGSDSPLHF
TGCGCCAGCAGCTTCCGGACGGGGAGTGATTCACCCCTCCACTTT
>-|-|TRBJ2-5|TRBV5-5
CASSLRDFQETQCF
TGTGCCAGCAGCTTACGGGACTTCCAAGAGACCCAGTGCTTC
>-|-|TRBJ2-3|TRBV5-5
CASSALPHGRMTDTQYF
TGTGCCAGCAGCGCCCTTCCACATGGTCGGATGACAGATACGCAGTATTTT
>-|-|TRBJ1-4|TRBV15
CATSRTGDTNEKLFF
TGTGCCACCAGCAGGACAGGCGATACCAATGAAAAACTGTTTTTT
>-|-|TRBJ2-3|TRBV12-3/TRBV12-4
CASSQLDLTQYF
TGTGCCAGCTCTCAACTAGATCTAACGCAGTATTTT
>-|-|TRBJ2-7|TRBV25-1
CASSDPRGRADEQYF
TGTGCCAGCAGTGATCCAAGGGGGAGGGCGGACGAGCAGTACTTC
>many|TRBD2|TRBJ2-2|TRBV3-1
CASSLGLAGNTGELFF
TGTGCCAGCAGCCTTGGACTAGCGGGAAACACCGGGGAGCTGTTTTTT
>many|TRBD1|TRBJ1-6|TRBV28
CASSTGGHGPPALHF
TGTGCCAGCAGTACAGGGGGGCATGGTCCTCCGGCCCTCCACTTT
>many|-|TRBJ2-4|TRBV18
CASSPPAAASKNIQYF
TGTGCCAGCTCACCACCGGCTGCGGCCTCCAAAAACATTCAGTACTTC
>-|-|TRBJ2-7|TRBV4-1
CASSPWGWTYEQYF
TGCGCCAGCAGCCCCTGGGGCTGGACCTACGAGCAGTACTTC
>many|-|TRBJ2-4|TRBV20-1
CSARVDLAKNIQYF
TGCAGTGCTAGGGTAGACCTGGCCAAAAACATTCAGTACTTC
>few|TRBD1|TRBJ2-7|TRBV20-1
CSAADRAQGDEQYF
TGCAGTGCTGCCGACAGGGCCCAAGGGGACGAGCAGTACTTC
>few|TRBD2|TRBJ2-3|TRBV5-5
CASSLVLAGEGTDTQYF
TGTGCCAGCAGCTTGGTCTTAGCGGGAGAGGGCACAGATACGCAGTATTTT
>many|-|TRBJ1-1|TRBV6-6
CANSLRGNTEAFF
TGTGCCAATTCCCTGAGGGGGAACACTGAAGCTTTCTTT
>-|-|TRBJ2-3|TRBV5-1
CASSTESTDTQYF
TGCGCCAGCAGCACAGAAAGCACAGATACGCAGTATTTT
>few|TRBD2|TRBJ2-2|TRBV7-9
CASSSIAGGPQTGELFF
TGTGCCAGCAGCTCGATAGCGGGAGGGCCGCAGACCGGGGAGCTGTTTTTT
>many|-|TRBJ1-5|TRBV12-3/TRBV12-4
CASSFAGGSNQPQHF
TGTGCCAGCAGTTTCGCGGGCGGTAGCAATCAGCCCCAGCATTTT
>many|-|TRBJ2-5|TRBV29-1
CSAPGTEQETQYF
TGCAGCGCTCCCGGGACTGAACAAGAGACCCAGTACTTC
>-|TRBD2|TRBJ2-7|TRBV6-6
CASRHRLAGGPVYEQYF
TGTGCCAGCAGGCACAGATTAGCGGGAGGGCCGGTCTACGAGCAGTACTTC
>many|TRBD1|TRBJ1-4|TRBV4-1
CASSHAGTGVTRHEKLFF
TGCGCCAGCAGCCACGCCGGGACAGGGGTCACCAGGCATGAAAAACTGTTTTTT
>-|TRBD2|TRBJ2-7|TRBV2
CASRPRLAETYEQYF
TGTGCCAGCAGACCCCGACTAGCGGAAACCTACGAGCAGTACTTC
>few|TRBD2|TRBJ2-1|TRBV5-1
CASSLGLAAYNEQFF
TGCGCCAGCAGCTTAGGACTAGCTGCCTACAATGAGCAGTTCTTC